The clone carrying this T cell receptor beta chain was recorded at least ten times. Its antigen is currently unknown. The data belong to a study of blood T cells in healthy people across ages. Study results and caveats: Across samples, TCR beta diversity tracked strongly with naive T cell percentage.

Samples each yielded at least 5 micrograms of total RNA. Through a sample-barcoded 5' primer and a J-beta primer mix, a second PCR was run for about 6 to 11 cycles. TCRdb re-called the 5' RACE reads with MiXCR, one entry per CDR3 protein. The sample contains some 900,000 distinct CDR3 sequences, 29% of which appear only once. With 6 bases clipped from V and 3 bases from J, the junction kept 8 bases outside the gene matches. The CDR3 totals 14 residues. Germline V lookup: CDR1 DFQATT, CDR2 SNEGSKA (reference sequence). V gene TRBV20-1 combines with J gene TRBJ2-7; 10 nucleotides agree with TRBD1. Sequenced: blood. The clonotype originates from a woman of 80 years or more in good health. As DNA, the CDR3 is TGCAGTGCCACCGGGACAGGGGCTTTCTACGAGCAGTACTTC. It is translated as CSATGTGAFYEQYF.